This record covers a single T cell receptor beta chain. MiXCR was run by TCRdb on the PCR reads, yielding one entry per CDR3 protein. The table lists over 70,000 distinct CDR3 sequences, 45% to 55% of them singletons. This record belongs to a study of CDR3 diversity in severe acne. Per the germline V gene, CDR1 is MDHEN and CDR2 is SYDVKM. The CDR3 sequence is 15 residues long. V shed 5 bases and J shed 7 bases, with 17 bases lying between them. V usage is TRBV28 and J usage is TRBJ1-4, with a possible D match to TRBD1 (6 bases). The sequenced material came from blood. The clonotype comes from a male donor in good health, without acne. CDR3 in amino acids: CASSTSGGDGEKLFF. The CDR3 coding sequence is TGTGCCAGCAGTACCTCGGGGGGCGACGGTGAAAAACTGTTTTTT.